These 16 T cell receptor beta chains originate from one sample sequenced in a study of post-analysis software for immune sequencing data. Study outcomes and limitations: Relative to controls, patients had 5 or 6 TRBV segments at higher frequency, with TRBV5-6, TRBV5-1 and TRBV20-1 among these.

These receptors' targets are unknown. Unique molecular identifiers were carried by the TCR beta cDNA libraries. TCRdb analysed the PCR reads with MiXCR anew, one entry per CDR3 protein. The sample includes roughly 650,000 distinct CDR3 sequences, around 64% of them seen just once. Input material: blood. These TCRs come from a girl aged 2 to 10 with multiple sclerosis.

The chain couples TRBV12-3 or TRBV12-4 to TRBJ1-2; D is possibly TRBD1 (6 bases). This CDR3 is built from 17 residues. Trimming removed 5 bases at V and 3 bases at J, with 22 bases between. The CDR3 coding sequence is TGTGCCAGCAGTCCCCCCTATGGGCGACAGGCCCACTATGGCTACACCTTC. Protein: CASSPPYGRQAHYGYTF.

The chain uses TRBV3-1 and TRBJ2-6, with D uncertain. The CDR3 is made up of 16 amino acids. With 1 base removed from V and 0 bases from J, the gap between germline ends came to 7 bases. In germline, CDR1 is LGHDT, CDR2 YNNKEL (reference sequence). The chain's CDR3 is CASSQGLGSGANVLTF. In nucleotides, the CDR3 is TGTGCCAGCAGCCAAGGGCTCGGCTCTGGGGCCAACGTCCTGACTTTC.

J is TRBJ1-2 and V is TRBV10-3; the D gene is possibly TRBD1 (5 bases). Germline CDR1 and CDR2: ENHRY and SYGVKD. V shed 6 bases and J shed 0 bases, with 26 bases lying between them. CDR3 length: 19 amino acids. The DNA for the CDR3 is TGTGCCATCAGGGAGACAGATGAGCAAAAGGGACGATCTAACTATGGCTACACCTTC. As protein: CAIRETDEQKGRSNYGYTF.

This clonotype occurred many times. The chain carries TRBV12-3 or TRBV12-4 and TRBJ2-5; possibly TRBD2 for D (5 bases). The CDR3 consists of 11 residues. V lost 6 bases and J 5 bases, leaving 7 bases between the germline ends. CDR3 sequence (DNA): TGTGCCAGCAGCCGCGGGGAGACCCAGTACTTC. Encoded protein: CASSRGETQYF.

The V gene is TRBV15, the J gene TRBJ1-1; D is perhaps TRBD1 (5 bases). Trimming took 5 bases from V and 4 from J, leaving 17 bases between them. CDR1 is LNHNV, CDR2 YYDKDF, per germline (reference sequence). The CDR3 spans 15 residues. This CDR3 is CATSLRQGRGTEAFF. DNA of the CDR3: TGTGCCACCAGCCTCCGCCAGGGACGGGGCACTGAAGCTTTCTTT.

The J gene is TRBJ2-1, the V gene TRBV5-1; a weak D match, TRBD1 (5 bases). V lost 4 bases and J lost 12, with 26 bases in between. Germline assignment: CDR1 SGHRS and CDR2 YFSETQ. This CDR3 is 16 amino acids long. The CDR3: CASSLVPVGAASRQFF. In nucleotides, the CDR3 is TGCGCCAGCAGCCTGGTGCCTGTTGGGGCGGCCAGCCGGCAGTTCTTC.

There are a few counts of this clonotype. The chain recombines TRBV6-1 with TRBJ2-7; the D gene is possibly TRBD1 (6 bases). The V and J ends lost 6 bases and 0 bases respectively, with 12 bases between them. The length of the CDR3 is 14 residues. Germline V CDR1 and CDR2: MNHNS, SASEGT. CDR3 coding DNA: TGTGCCAGCAGAGGACAGTTAAACTCCTACGAGCAGTACTTC. Its protein product is CASRGQLNSYEQYF.

The J gene is TRBJ2-6, the V gene TRBV5-1, with D uncertain. The V gene's germline CDR1 is SGHRS and CDR2 YFSETQ. V was trimmed by 5 bases and J by 2 bases, leaving 8 bases between them. This CDR3 has 14 residues. CDR3 region: CASSLRTGANVLTF. The CDR3 DNA is TGCGCCAGCAGTCTCCGAACTGGGGCCAACGTCCTGACTTTC.

V usage is TRBV29-1 and J usage is TRBJ2-5; 9 nucleotides line up with TRBD2. Germline V gene lookup returns CDR1 SQVTM and CDR2 ANQGSEA. CDR3 length: 15 residues. J was trimmed by 5 bases and V by 4 bases; bases with no gene match: 11. The DNA for the CDR3 is TGCAGCGTTGGCTGGGCTAGCGGGGATTCGGAGACCCAGTACTTC. Its translation: CSVGWASGDSETQYF.

The V and J genes are TRBV29-1 and TRBJ1-1; perhaps TRBD1 as D (6 bases). Germline lookup yields CDR1 SQVTM and CDR2 ANQGSEA. The length of the CDR3 is 12 residues. Trimming shortened V by 4 bases and J by 8 bases, and 14 bases separated the two germline ends. In nucleotides, the CDR3 is TGCAGCGTTGGGGGGGCAATGAAGGAAGCTTTCTTT. Its translation: CSVGGAMKEAFF.

This clonotype has only a few counts. The chain links TRBV27 to TRBJ2-1; 9 nucleotides match TRBD2. Germline V gene sequence: CDR1 MNHEY, CDR2 SMNVEV (reference sequence). The ends lost 4 bases at V and 4 bases at J; junction bases unmatched: 11. The CDR3 spans 17 residues. The CDR3 nucleotides read TGTGCCAGCAGTTCCCCCCCAGGAGCGGGAGGATACAATGAGCAGTTCTTC. Residues: CASSSPPGAGGYNEQFF.

The genes are TRBV10-2 and TRBJ1-5; D is uncertain. Germline CDR1 reads WSHSY; CDR2 reads SAAADI. The CDR3 covers 13 residues. Trimming removed 1 base from V and 5 bases from J, with 6 bases in between. CDR3 protein: CASSEFRDQPQHF. The CDR3, as DNA: TGCGCCAGCAGTGAGTTCCGGGATCAGCCCCAGCATTTT.

The chain employs TRBV20-1 and TRBJ2-5, with 8 bases lining up with TRBD2. The V and J ends lost 1 base and 3 bases, in that order; junction bases with no gene match: 4. CDR1 and CDR2 (germline): DFQATT, SNEGSKA (reference sequence). This CDR3 spans 14 amino acids. CDR3 nucleotides: TGCAGTGCTAGAGGGGTTAGCGGGAAAGAGACCCAGTACTTC. Protein product: CSARGVSGKETQYF.

The chain links TRBV12-3 or TRBV12-4 to TRBJ1-1; TRBD1 matches at 7 bases. This CDR3 spans 16 amino acids. J lost 6 bases, V lost 5 bases, and 15 bases had no gene match. The CDR3 DNA is TGTGCCAGCAGTCCGCTAGGGGGCAGGGACGAATCTGAAGCTTTCTTT. Translation: CASSPLGGRDESEAFF.

The chain is built from TRBV11-3 and TRBJ2-1; a possible D gene is TRBD2 (6 bases). Between the trimmed V and J ends, which lost 1 base and 0 bases, there was a span of 13 bases. CDR1 SGHNT and CDR2 YENEEA come from the germline V gene. The CDR3 is 17 residues long. DNA of the CDR3: TGTGCCAGCAGCTTAGTGGCGGGGCTGAGCTCCTACAATGAGCAGTTCTTC. Translation gives CASSLVAGLSSYNEQFF.

The chain links TRBV7-6 to TRBJ1-5; D is uncertain. Germline CDR1 and CDR2: SGHVS and FNYEAQ. The CDR3 sequence is 13 residues long. The V and J ends lost 0 bases and 6 bases respectively, with 6 bases between them. CDR3 in amino acids: CASSLAGFQPQHF. CDR3 nucleotide sequence: TGTGCCAGCAGCTTAGCAGGGTTTCAGCCCCAGCATTTT. The whole variable domain, remainder taken from reference TRBV7-6 and TRBJ1-5, is GAGVSQSPRYKVTKRGQDVALRCDPISGHVSLYWYRQALGQGPEFLTYFNYEAQQDKSGLPNDRFSAERPEGSISTLTIQRTEQRDSAMYRCASSLAGFQPQHFGDGTRLSIL.